This entry concerns a single T cell receptor beta chain. This clonotype was picked up a small number of times. It lacks a known antigen. Per-base qualities were not stored, and no clone one base away is much larger. CDR1 and CDR2, per the germline V gene, are LGHNA and YSLEER. Taken from cysteine to phenylalanine, the CDR3 has 16 residues. The only DNA kept is the CDR3, 48 bases in frame from the first base. V sheds 0 bases and J sheds 1 base, leaving 11 bases between their ends. The roughly 39 donors, aged about 6 to 95 years, were systemically healthy Caucasian individuals from Russia. Approximately 10 milliliters of peripheral blood were collected from each donor into EDTA-treated Vacutainer tubes. PBMCs were isolated by Ficoll-Paque density-gradient centrifugation, with at least 7 million obtained per sample. Trizol reagent was used to extract total RNA from the PBMCs, yielding at least 5.5 micrograms per sample. The percentages of naive CD45RAhigh/CD27high T cells were determined by flow cytometry on a PBMC aliquot from every donor.

These data are taken from a study of blood T cells in healthy people across ages (dated by TCRdb to between 2014 and 2016). Looking at the study overall: Template switching captured roughly one uniquely barcoded TCR beta cDNA molecule per two T cells in model experiments. The study measured age-related changes in TCR beta repertoire diversity using deep sequencing normalized with unique cDNA molecular identifiers. Four age groups were formed from the donors: young (average about 15 years), middle-aged (approximately 40), aged (62) and long-lived (less than 85). The study analyzed two additional independent replicas of 1 million unique cDNA reads from the same blood draw for two donors, one aged 18 to 30 and one aged 80 or older. To avoid experimental bias, donors of different ages were randomly spread across the sequencing lanes.

Overall study outcomes, separate from this receptor: Observed TCR beta diversity correlated strongly with the percentage of naive T cells measured by flow cytometry. Because profiling used bulk unsorted PBMCs, naive and antigen-experienced compartments could not be compared conclusively. The CMV infection status of donors was not known, potentially confounding age-related changes in expanded clonotypes. As age increased, observed TCR beta diversity per million T cells dropped in a roughly linear way, and a significant reduction was already evident by age about 36. Compared with the aged group, the long-lived group had more naive CD4+ T cells, fewer expanded clones and increased TCR diversity, suggesting age selection. Total diversity estimates from one million sequenced T cells were considered lower bounds and underestimates.

Library prep was done by 5' RACE. Sequencing used an Illumina HiSeq 2500. A second PCR of about 6 to 11 cycles was performed with a sample-barcoded 5' primer and a J-beta primer mix. Each TCR beta cDNA molecule received a unique molecular identifier from a template-switch 5' adaptor carrying 12 random nucleotides. At least 3 million CDR3-containing paired-end reads were obtained from each sample. First-strand cDNA synthesis was performed from all RNA using the Mint cDNA synthesis kit, with priming by a TRBC-specific oligonucleotide. Following uracil-DNA glycosylase treatment, a first 18-cycle PCR with universal primers M1SS and BC2_uni_R was performed on all cDNA. The paper's processing steps were these. Normalization of each sample was performed by random selection of 1 million high-quality reads, each carrying a distinct molecular identifier. Instead of being binned into consensus sequences, reads that shared molecular identifiers were thrown out. MiTCR, set to a Q25 quality threshold and the strictest error-elimination algorithm, was used for CDR3 identification, clonotype clustering and error correction. A nonparametric unseen species model with Euler transformation was used to estimate a lower bound on total TCR beta diversity. The public reads were reprocessed in TCRdb via fastp at Q25 and MiXCR, keeping in-frame beta chains. Entries are consolidated by CDR3 protein sequence, retaining the most common genes and DNA. Here the V and J calls rest on TCRdb's processing, not on the authors' analysis. The sample contains 980,000 or so distinct CDR3 sequences, under 50% of them found a single time. Jointly, the top ten make up 13% of the sample.

Here the chain combines TRBV4-3 and TRBJ2-3, with TRBD2 as a weak D call on 5 bases. This TCR was sampled from a man under 40 in good health. The sequencing input was blood. The base sequence is TGCGCCAGCAGCCAAGAGGCGTGGCGGGGCACAGATACGCAGTATTTT. It translates to CASSQEAWRGTDTQYF.